The 18 T cell receptor beta chains reported below all come from one sample, sequenced in a study of blood T cells in healthy people across ages. A second PCR, run for about 6 to 12 cycles, used a sample-barcoded 5' primer plus a J-beta primer mix. TCRdb reanalysed the 5' RACE reads using MiXCR and keeps one entry per CDR3 protein. The sample has approximately 850,000 distinct CDR3 sequences; roughly 44% are singletons. Sequencing was done on a sample of blood. The source of these receptors is a man in his fifties or sixties in good health.

This clonotype appeared a few times. The chain has TRBV7-2 and TRBJ2-4; D is possibly TRBD2 (6 bases). CDR1 SGHTA and CDR2 FQGNSA come from the germline V gene. The V gene lost 0 bases and the J gene lost 7 bases, with 13 bases spanning the gap. The length of the CDR3 is 15 residues. The CDR3 protein is CASSLAPGEANIQYF. For the CDR3, the DNA is TGTGCCAGCAGCTTAGCGCCGGGGGAGGCGAACATTCAGTACTTC.

The V call is TRBV14, the J call TRBJ2-5, with 7 bases identical to TRBD1. This CDR3 has 14 residues. J lost 3 bases, V lost 3 bases, and 4 bases had no gene match. Looked up from germline, CDR1 is SGHDN and CDR2 is FVKESK. CDR3 DNA: TGTGCCAGCAGCCAGCGACAGGGTAAAGAGACCCAGTACTTC. As protein: CASSQRQGKETQYF. The full variable domain, with the rest looked up from reference TRBV14 and TRBJ2-5, is EAGVTQFPSHSVIEKGQTVTLRCDPISGHDNLYWYRRVMGKEIKFLLHFVKESKQDESGMPNNRFLAERTGGTYSTLKVQPAELEDSGVYFCASSQRQGKETQYFGPGTRLLVL.

The chain employs TRBV4-1 and TRBJ2-3; D ambiguous. The germline gives CDR1 MGHRA, CDR2 YSYEKL. The V end lost 0 bases, the J end lost 6 bases, and 10 bases lay between the germline ends. The CDR3 is made up of 14 amino acids. The CDR3 sequence: CASSQEGTPDTQYF. The CDR3 nucleotides are TGCGCCAGCAGCCAAGAAGGCACTCCTGATACGCAGTATTTT.

This clonotype was seen more than once but under ten times. The chain employs TRBV11-2 and TRBJ1-6; D gene uncertain. The CDR3 extends over 12 amino acids. Germline CDR1 is SGHAT and CDR2 is FQNNGV. Trimming left V 5 bases short and J 9 bases short, with 8 bases between. The CDR3 spells CASSPGGSPLHF. DNA for the CDR3: TGTGCCAGCAGCCCGGGTGGTTCACCCCTCCACTTT.

The chain couples TRBV20-1 to TRBJ2-3; 8 bases map to TRBD2. The V gene end was trimmed by 3 bases and the J gene end by 0 bases; junction bases not matched to a gene: 11. The CDR3 runs to 17 residues. CDR1 DFQATT and CDR2 SNEGSKA come from the germline V gene (reference sequence). In DNA form, the CDR3 reads TGCAGTGCTAGCCCTCCCACTAGCGGAACTAGCACAGATACGCAGTATTTT. Its translation is CSASPPTSGTSTDTQYF.

This rearrangement joins TRBV7-9 to TRBJ2-6, with a tentative D call TRBD2 (6 bases). Germline V CDR1 and CDR2: SEHNR, FQNEAQ (reference sequence). V lost 7 bases to trimming and J lost 5 bases, with 9 bases between them. The CDR3 is made up of 13 amino acids. The CDR3: CASTGSWANVLTF. In DNA form, the CDR3 reads TGTGCCAGCACCGGGAGCTGGGCCAACGTCCTGACTTTC.

Notes on this clonotype: Its ends do not fully match the called genes, so a read error is possible. This sequence joins TRBV4-2 and TRBJ2-6; possible D gene TRBD2, 5 bases. Germline V gene lookup returns CDR1 LGHNA and CDR2 YNFKEQ. CDR3 length: 17 amino acids. DNA for the CDR3: TGTGCCAGCAGCCAAGATGGACCCGGCTTGCGGGCCAACGCCCTGACTTTC. Its protein product is CASSQDGPGLRANALTF.

This clonotype showed up just a few times. The rearrangement links TRBV4-1 to TRBJ1-1; D remains unclear. Germline-derived CDR1 and CDR2 are MGHRA and YSYEKL. Trimming stripped 1 base from V and 0 bases from J, with 9 bases between. This CDR3 comprises 15 residues. The CDR3 is CASSQGPLLNTEAFF. CDR3 DNA: TGCGCCAGCAGCCAAGGACCTCTCTTGAACACTGAAGCTTTCTTT.

The chain links TRBV27 to TRBJ2-4; maybe TRBD1 (5 bases). The DNA end lines up better with TRBJ2-7; the J call may be wrong. The CDR3 has 14 residues. The germline gives CDR1 MNHEY, CDR2 SMNVEV (reference sequence). The CDR3 coding sequence is TGTGCCAGCAGCCCCATAGGGGAAGGCTACGAGCAGTACTTC. It is translated as CASSPIGEGYEQYF.

This sequence joins TRBV28 and TRBJ1-6; 7 bases agree with TRBD1. CDR3 size: 15 residues. With 9 bases clipped from V and 4 bases from J, the junction kept 9 bases outside the gene matches. Germline V CDR1 and CDR2: MDHEN, SYDVKM. The DNA of the CDR3 is TGTGCCAGTGCGACAGGGCCCGTTTATAATTCACCCCTCCACTTT. Protein product: CASATGPVYNSPLHF.

As DNA, the CDR3 is TGTGCCTGGAGTTTTGTAGTAGAGACCCAGTACTTC. Protein sequence: CAWSFVVETQYF. This chain uses TRBV30 with TRBJ2-5, with D unresolved. This CDR3 comprises 12 residues. The V gene lost 2 bases and the J gene lost 4 bases, with 8 bases spanning the gap. Germline V gives CDR1 GTSNPN, CDR2 SVGIG (reference sequence).

The chain uses TRBV20-1 and TRBJ2-1; D might be TRBD1 (6 bases). The closer fit of TRBJ2-7 to the DNA end suggests the J call may be wrong. Per the germline V gene, CDR1 is DFQATT and CDR2 is SNEGSKA (reference sequence). This CDR3 is built from 15 residues. Here the CDR3 reads CSARDPFWGQSEQYF. DNA for the CDR3: TGCAGTGCTAGAGATCCCTTTTGGGGGCAAAGCGAGCAGTACTTC.

The chain combines TRBV24-1 with TRBJ2-1; D may be TRBD2 (6 bases). With 4 bases removed from V and 0 bases from J, the gap between germline ends came to 12 bases. Germline lookup yields CDR1 KGHDR and CDR2 SFDVKD. The CDR3 sequence is 16 residues long. Written as DNA, the CDR3 is TGTGCCACCAGTGACGGGAATAGCGGCTCCTACAATGAGCAGTTCTTC. It is translated as CATSDGNSGSYNEQFF.

This clonotype was counted only a few times. The J gene is TRBJ2-1, the V gene TRBV14; 8 bases are a match to TRBD2. Germline V gene sequence: CDR1 SGHDN, CDR2 FVKESK. The length of the CDR3 is 13 residues. The J segment lost 4 bases and the V segment lost 6 bases, leaving 2 bases of the junction unmatched. CDR3 sequence reads: CASRSGGYNEQFF. The CDR3 DNA reads TGTGCCAGCAGGTCGGGGGGGTACAATGAGCAGTTCTTC. Full variable domain (missing parts from reference TRBV14 and TRBJ2-1): EAGVTQFPSHSVIEKGQTVTLRCDPISGHDNLYWYRRVMGKEIKFLLHFVKESKQDESGMPNNRFLAERTGGTYSTLKVQPAELEDSGVYFCASRSGGYNEQFFGPGTRLTVL.

As to this clonotype: One end of the junction does not line up with germline, which may come from a read error. This sequence joins TRBV7-2 and TRBJ2-7; D uncertain. Near its end, the DNA agrees better with TRBJ2-5, so the J call may be wrong. Germline V gene data show CDR1 as SGHTA and CDR2 as FQGNSA. This CDR3 is built from 13 residues. In DNA form, the CDR3 reads TGTGCCTGCAGCTGGGTCTACACGGAGACCCAGTACTTC. Encoded protein: CACSWVYTETQYF.

In this sample, this clonotype turned up a few times. The chain has TRBV20-1 and TRBJ1-2; D uncertain. The CDR3 covers 13 residues. Looked up from germline, CDR1 is DFQATT and CDR2 is SNEGSKA (reference sequence). V lost 5 bases, J lost 5 bases, and 15 bases lay in between. This CDR3 reads CSALDTAAYGYTF. The CDR3 DNA sequence: TGCAGTGCTCTTGACACTGCCGCATATGGCTACACCTTC.

This clonotype showed up just once. J is TRBJ2-3 and V is TRBV20-1; D remains unclear. With 7 bases removed from V and 0 bases from J, the gap between germline ends came to 8 bases. The CDR3 consists of 12 residues. Germline assignment: CDR1 DFQATT and CDR2 SNEGSKA (reference sequence). CDR3 sequence reads: CSVRLSTDTQYF. CDR3 nucleotide sequence: TGCAGTGTTAGGTTGAGCACAGATACGCAGTATTTT.

This clonotype showed up just a few times. The chain couples TRBV12-3 or TRBV12-4 to TRBJ2-1, with D unresolved. V was shortened by 3 bases and J by 6 bases, with 6 bases between the two germline ends. The CDR3 runs 12 residues. The CDR3 DNA is TGTGCCAGCAGTTTCTGGGCCAATGAGCAGTTCTTC. As protein: CASSFWANEQFF.